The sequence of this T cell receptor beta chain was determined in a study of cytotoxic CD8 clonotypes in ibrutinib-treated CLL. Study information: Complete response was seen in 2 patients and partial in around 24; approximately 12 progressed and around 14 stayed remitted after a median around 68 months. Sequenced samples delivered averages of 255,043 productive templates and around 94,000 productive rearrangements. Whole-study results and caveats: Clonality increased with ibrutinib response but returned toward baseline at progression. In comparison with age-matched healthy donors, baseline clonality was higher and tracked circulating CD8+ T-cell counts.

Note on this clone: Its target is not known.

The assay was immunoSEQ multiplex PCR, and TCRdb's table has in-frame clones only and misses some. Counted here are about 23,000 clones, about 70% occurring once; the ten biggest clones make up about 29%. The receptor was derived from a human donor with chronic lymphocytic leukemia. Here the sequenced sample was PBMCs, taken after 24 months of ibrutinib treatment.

CDR3 nucleotides: TGCGCCAGCAGCCAAGATTCTGCTGCACGTCAGCCCCAGCATTTT. This encodes CASSQDSAARQPQHF. The V call is TRBV4-1, the J call TRBJ1-5; no reliable D call. Germline lookup yields CDR1 MGHRA and CDR2 YSYEKL. Trimming pared 0 bases from V and 6 bases from J, leaving 12 bases between. This CDR3 region has 15 residues.